This T cell receptor (beta chain) was found in a study of OX40 agonist ivuxolimab in advanced cancers. Study-wide background: The study reported partial responses in three patients: one hepatocellular carcinoma, two cutaneous melanoma. Findings and caveats of the study: Partial responders dosed at 0.1-3.0 mg/kg displayed clonal expansion ranking among the lowest. Relative to CD4+, CD8+ T cells held more expanded clones on average.

The CDR3 loop spans 16 amino acids. Germline V CDR1 and CDR2: MDHEN, SYDVKM. Germline trimming cut 5 bases from V and 2 bases from J; bases unmatched to any gene: 8. Assay: immunoSEQ multiplex PCR; the TCRdb copy retains only in-frame clones and omits some. Among 70,000 to 95,000 clones listed, 92% were seen once. This clone was seen a single time. What it binds is unknown. Baseline, cycle 4 day 1, and cycle 7 day 1 were the blood sampling points. Sample: CD4+ or CD8+ T cells sorted from blood, taken in a trial of the OX40 agonist ivuxolimab. The sequence derives from an adult with an advanced solid tumor such as melanoma, head and neck, liver or kidney cancer. This chain uses TRBV28 with TRBJ1-4, with 7 bases matching TRBD1. Written as DNA, the CDR3 is TGTGCCAGCAGTACCACAGGGGCCGGGACTAATGAAAAACTGTTTTTT. Translated, it gives CASSTTGAGTNEKLFF.